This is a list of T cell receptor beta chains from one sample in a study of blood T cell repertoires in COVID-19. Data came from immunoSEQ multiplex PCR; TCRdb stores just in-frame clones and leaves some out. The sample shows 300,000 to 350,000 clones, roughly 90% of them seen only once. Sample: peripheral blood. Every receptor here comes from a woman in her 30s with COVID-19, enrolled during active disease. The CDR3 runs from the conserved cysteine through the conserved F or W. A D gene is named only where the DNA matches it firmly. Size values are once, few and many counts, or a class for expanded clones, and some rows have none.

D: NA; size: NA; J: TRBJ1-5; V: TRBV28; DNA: TGTGCCAGCCGTCGGGGGGGGGTAAGGAATCAGCCCCAGCATTTT; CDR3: CASRRGGVRNQPQHF
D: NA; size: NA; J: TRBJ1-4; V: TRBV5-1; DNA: TGCGCCAGCAGCTCCGATGAAAAACTGTTTTTT; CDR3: CASSSDEKLFF
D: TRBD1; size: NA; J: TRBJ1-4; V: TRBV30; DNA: TGTGCCGCACTTGGGACAGGGTATGAAAAACTGTTTTTT; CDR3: CAALGTGYEKLFF
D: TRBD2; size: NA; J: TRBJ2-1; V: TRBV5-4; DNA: TGTGCCAGCAGCCAGGGACTAGCGGGTACCAATGAGCAGTTCTTC; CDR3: CASSQGLAGTNEQFF
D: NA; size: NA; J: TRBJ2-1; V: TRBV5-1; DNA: TGCGCCAGCAGCTCGGGTGTAGGGCGGGTCTCCTACAATGAGCAGTTCTTC; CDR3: CASSSGVGRVSYNEQFF
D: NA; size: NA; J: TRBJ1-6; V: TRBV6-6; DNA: TGTGCCACAGGGGTAGGGAATTCACCCCTCCACTTT; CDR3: CATGVGNSPLHF
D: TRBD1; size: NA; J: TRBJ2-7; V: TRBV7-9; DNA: TGTGCCAGCAGCTTGGGGACAGAACCCTACGAGCAGTACTTC; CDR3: CASSLGTEPYEQYF
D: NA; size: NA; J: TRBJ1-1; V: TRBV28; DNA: TGTGCCAGCAGTCAGGGACTAATTGAAGCTTTCTTT; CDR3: CASSQGLIEAFF
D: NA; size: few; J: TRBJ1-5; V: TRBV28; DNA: TGTGCCAGCAGTTTACTAAATCAGCCCCAGCATTTT; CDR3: CASSLLNQPQHF
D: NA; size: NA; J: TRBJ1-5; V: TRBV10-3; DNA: TGTGCCATCAGTGAAACTACGGATTCAAGTAATAGCAATCAGCCCCAGCATTTT; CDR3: CAISETTDSSNSNQPQHF
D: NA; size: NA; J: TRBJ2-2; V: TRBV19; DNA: TGTGCCAGTAGCCCTCTTCGACCCGGGAGCACCGGGGAGCTGTTTTTT; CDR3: CASSPLRPGSTGELFF
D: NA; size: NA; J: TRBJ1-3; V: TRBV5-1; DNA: TGCGCCAGCAGCTTGGATGGAGGGAGGAGAAACACCATATATTTT; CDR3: CASSLDGGRRNTIYF
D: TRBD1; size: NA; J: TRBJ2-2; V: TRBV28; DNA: TGTGCCAGCAGTTGGGACAGGGGAGGCACCGGGGAGCTGTTTTTT; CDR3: CASSWDRGGTGELFF
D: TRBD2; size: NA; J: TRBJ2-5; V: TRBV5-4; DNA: TGTGCCAGCAGCTTAGCGGGAGTGGAAGAGACCCAGTACTTC; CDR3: CASSLAGVEETQYF
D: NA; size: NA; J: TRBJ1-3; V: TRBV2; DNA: TGTGCCAGCAGTGAAACAGGCTCTGGAAACACCATATATTTT; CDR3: CASSETGSGNTIYF